The 19 T cell receptor beta chains reported below all come from one sample, sequenced in a study of regulatory T cells in long-lasting Graves disease. Time point here: newly diagnosed GD, antithyroid drugs for less than 3 months. PBMCs were the source of the RNA used for TCR sequencing. Libraries of TCR beta came from iRepertoire HTBI primers plus Arm-PCR of CDR3 regions. Using its own MiXCR run on the multiplex PCR reads, TCRdb lists one record per CDR3 protein. This sample has 410,000 or so distinct CDR3 sequences; 14% to 15% occur once, and the top ten carry 16%. This sample also appeared in a second study, on T cells in Graves' hyperthyroidism and ophthalmopathy.

The sample in question was peripheral blood mononuclear cells (PBMCs), obtained at new diagnosis, from a patient treated with antithyroid drugs. These receptors were obtained from a woman under 40 with Graves disease.

This clonotype was observed many times. The gene calls are TRBV20-1 and TRBJ2-1, with 10 positions matching TRBD2. The DNA end lines up better with TRBJ2-5; the J call may be wrong. Per germline, CDR1 DFQATT and CDR2 SNEGSKA (reference sequence). The CDR3 contains 12 residues. CDR3 nucleotide sequence: TGCAGTGCCAGACTAGCGGGAGAGACCCAGTACTTC. Its protein is CSARLAGETQYF.

By share, this clonotype counts as medium-sized. The chain joins TRBV20-1 to TRBJ2-1; the D gene is possibly TRBD2 (5 bases). The ends were cut back, 5 bases at V and 3 bases at J, with 17 bases in the middle. In germline, CDR1 is DFQATT, CDR2 SNEGSKA (reference sequence). This CDR3 has 15 amino acids. CDR3 residues: CSALNYGVDYNEQFF. CDR3 DNA sequence: TGCAGTGCTCTGAACTACGGGGTGGACTACAATGAGCAGTTCTTC.

At least ten counts were recorded for this clonotype. The rearrangement joins TRBV28 to TRBJ1-1; no reliable D call. Per the germline V gene, CDR1 is MDHEN and CDR2 is SYDVKM. The CDR3 is made up of 11 amino acids. V lost 7 bases and J 5 bases, leaving 8 bases between the germline ends. CDR3: CASIIDTEAFF. The CDR3 DNA reads TGTGCCAGCATAATAGATACTGAAGCTTTCTTT.

The rearrangement joins TRBV6-2 or TRBV6-3 to TRBJ1-2; 7 nucleotides align to TRBD1. With V trimmed by 6 bases and J by 2 bases, 6 bases remained unmatched. Germline V lookup: CDR1 MNHEY, CDR2 SVGEGT. This CDR3 comprises 14 residues. The CDR3 nucleotides are TGTGCCAGCAGGCAGACAGGGTCCAACTATGGCTACACCTTC. It yields the protein CASRQTGSNYGYTF.

This clonotype was counted only a few times. The gene calls are TRBV2 and TRBJ2-4; D may be TRBD2 (6 bases). Trimming removed 2 bases at V and 2 bases at J, with 19 bases between. The CDR3 has 18 amino acids. The germline CDR1 and CDR2 sequences are SNHLY and FYNNEI. The CDR3 protein is CASSEFGGPQISKNIQYF. CDR3 nucleotide sequence: TGTGCCAGCAGTGAATTCGGAGGGCCCCAGATTTCCAAAAACATTCAGTACTTC.

In this sample, this clonotype turned up many times. The chain uses TRBV28 and TRBJ2-5; TRBD1 matches at 8 bases. The CDR3 is 16 amino acids. Per the germline V gene, CDR1 is MDHEN and CDR2 is SYDVKM. The ends lost 2 bases at V and 5 bases at J; junction bases unmatched: 10. CDR3 in amino acids: CASSLGVTGDGETQYF. The CDR3 DNA sequence: TGTGCCAGCAGTTTAGGAGTGACAGGGGACGGGGAGACCCAGTACTTC.

The chain links TRBV7-9 to TRBJ2-7, with D tentatively TRBD2 (6 bases). There are 13 residues in the CDR3. Germline assignment: CDR1 SEHNR and CDR2 FQNEAQ (reference sequence). Trimming took 5 bases from V and 9 from J, leaving 17 bases between them. CDR3 residues: CASSLTAGGLQYF. The CDR3 DNA follows: TGTGCCAGCAGCCTCACCGCCGGGGGTTTGCAGTACTTC.

This clonotype has more than one count but fewer than ten. The V call is TRBV20-1, the J call TRBJ1-6, with D unresolved. CDR3 length equals 14 residues. V lost 3 bases and J 5 bases, leaving 11 bases between the germline ends. Germline assignment: CDR1 DFQATT and CDR2 SNEGSKA (reference sequence). For the CDR3, the DNA is TGCAGTGCTAGTGGGCAGATGAATAATTCACCCCTCCACTTT. Translation gives CSASGQMNNSPLHF.

For this clonotype: This likely traces to a read error, being one base from a far larger clone. The chain has TRBV2 and TRBJ1-1, with D possibly being TRBD1 (6 bases). The CDR3 sequence is 16 residues long. Trimming took 7 bases from V and 1 from J, leaving 19 bases between them. The germline V gene encodes CDR1 SNHLY and CDR2 FYNNEI. The CDR3 spells CASISLPNRANTEAFF. The CDR3 coding sequence is TGTGCCAGCATCTCTCTCCCAAACAGGGCGAACACTGAAGCTTTCTTT. Using reference TRBV2 and TRBJ1-1 for the parts outside the CDR3, the full variable domain is EPEVTQTPSHQVTQMGQEVILRCVPISNHLYFYWYRQILGQKVEFLVSFYNNEISEKSEIFDDQFSVERPDGSNFTLKIRSTKLEDSAMYFCASISLPNRANTEAFFGQGTRLTVV.

The chain is built from TRBV7-9 and TRBJ2-1; D is unclear. CDR1 SEHNR and CDR2 FQNEAQ come from the germline V gene (reference sequence). CDR3 length equals 14 residues. V shed 6 bases and J shed 0 bases, with 9 bases lying between them. CDR3 bases: TGTGCCAGCAGGTCAACTAACTCCTACAATGAGCAGTTCTTC. Its protein product is CASRSTNSYNEQFF.

The chain joins TRBV27 to TRBJ2-7; the D is unclear. CDR1 is MNHEY and CDR2 is SMNVEV in the germline V gene (reference sequence). This CDR3 is built from 13 residues. With 2 bases removed from V and 3 bases from J, the gap between germline ends came to 8 bases. CDR3: CASSLALNYEQYF. CDR3 DNA sequence: TGTGCCAGCAGTTTAGCCCTTAACTACGAGCAGTACTTC.

V and J are TRBV20-1 and TRBJ2-3; 11 bases are shared with TRBD2. J gave up 1 base and V 6 bases, and 3 bases lay outside the gene matches. The CDR3 totals 14 residues. Germline V gene data show CDR1 as DFQATT and CDR2 as SNEGSKA (reference sequence). CDR3 amino acids: CSAALAGGTDTQYF. In nucleotides, the CDR3 is TGCAGTGCGGCACTAGCGGGGGGCACAGATACGCAGTATTTT.

V usage is TRBV6-5 and J usage is TRBJ2-5; D may be TRBD2 (5 bases). The CDR3 has 15 amino acids. The germline V gene encodes CDR1 MNHEY and CDR2 SVGAGI. Trimming took off 2 bases at V and 9 bases at J, with 19 bases between the two ends. CDR3: CASSYSSDVFEAQYF. The CDR3 DNA reads as TGTGCCAGCAGTTACAGTAGCGATGTTTTCGAGGCCCAGTACTTC.

The chain is built from TRBV27 and TRBJ1-6; 7 bases map to TRBD1. J was trimmed by 5 bases and V by 7 bases; bases with no gene match: 5. CDR3 size: 14 residues. CDR1 is MNHEY, CDR2 SMNVEV, per germline (reference sequence). CDR3 nucleotides: TGTGCCAGCACGAGGGACAGCAATAATTCACCCCTCCACTTT. Translating it yields CASTRDSNNSPLHF.

This clonotype was counted many times. CDR3 nucleotide sequence: TGTGCCAGCAGCCCGACGACTAGCGGGAGGGAAAATGAGCAGTTCTTC. It codes for CASSPTTSGRENEQFF. The rearrangement joins TRBV7-3 to TRBJ2-1; 14 nucleotides match TRBD2. This CDR3 contains 16 residues. V gave up 5 bases and J gave up 7 bases; unmatched junction bases: 7. CDR1 SGHTA and CDR2 FQGTGA come from the germline V gene.

At least ten counts were recorded for this clonotype. The V and J genes are TRBV7-3 and TRBJ2-3, with D unresolved. The germline V gene has CDR1 SGHTA and CDR2 FQGTGA. CDR3 length: 15 amino acids. Trimming took off 5 bases at V and 1 base at J, with 13 bases between the two ends. The CDR3 region is CASSPIKGGTDTQYF. The CDR3 nucleotides are TGTGCCAGCAGCCCAATTAAGGGCGGCACAGATACGCAGTATTTT.

This clonotype was counted many times. DNA of the CDR3: TGCGCCAGCAGCCAAGTGAAGGTGGGAGAGACCCAGTACTTC. Encoded protein: CASSQVKVGETQYF. J is TRBJ2-5 and V is TRBV4-1; no clear D gene. Germline V lookup: CDR1 MGHRA, CDR2 YSYEKL. Trimming stripped 1 base from V and 4 bases from J, with 10 bases between. This CDR3 is 14 amino acids long.

Many counts were recorded for this clonotype. The J gene is TRBJ2-5, the V gene TRBV7-8; weak D call: TRBD2 (6 bases). The germline V gene encodes CDR1 SGHVS and CDR2 FQNEAQ. This CDR3 contains 13 residues. Trimming shortened V by 1 base and J by 6 bases, and 9 bases separated the two germline ends. The CDR3 nucleotides are TGTGCCAGCAGCTTAGGGGGGGTAAAGACCCAGTACTTC. It translates to CASSLGGVKTQYF.

This clonotype was seen ten or more times. The chain recombines TRBV20-1 with TRBJ2-7; possibly TRBD1 for D (8 bases). The CDR3 sequence is 13 residues long. V was clipped by 6 bases and J by 7 bases, with 19 bases between them. From germline, CDR1 is DFQATT and CDR2 SNEGSKA (reference sequence). CDR3 in DNA: TGCAGTGCCATTAGGACAGGGAGGGCGGAGCAGTACTTC. Protein product: CSAIRTGRAEQYF.